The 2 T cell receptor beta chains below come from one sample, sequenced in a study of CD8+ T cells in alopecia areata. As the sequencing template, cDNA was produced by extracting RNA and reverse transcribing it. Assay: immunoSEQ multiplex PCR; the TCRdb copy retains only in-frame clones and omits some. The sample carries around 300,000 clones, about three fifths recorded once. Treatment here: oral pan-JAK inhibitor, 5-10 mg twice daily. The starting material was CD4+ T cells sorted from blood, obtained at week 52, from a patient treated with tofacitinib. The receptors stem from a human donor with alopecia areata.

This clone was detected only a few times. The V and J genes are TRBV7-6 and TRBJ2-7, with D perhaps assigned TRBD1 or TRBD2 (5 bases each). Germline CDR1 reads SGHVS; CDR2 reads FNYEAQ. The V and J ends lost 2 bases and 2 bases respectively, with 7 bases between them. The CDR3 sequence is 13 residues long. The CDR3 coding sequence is TGTGCCAGCAGCTTAAGGGACGCCTACGAGCAGTACTTC. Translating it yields CASSLRDAYEQYF. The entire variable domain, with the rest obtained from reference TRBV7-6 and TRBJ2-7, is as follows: GAGVSQSPRYKVTKRGQDVALRCDPISGHVSLYWYRQALGQGPEFLTYFNYEAQQDKSGLPNDRFSAERPEGSISTLTIQRTEQRDSAMYRCASSLRDAYEQYFGPGTRLTVT.

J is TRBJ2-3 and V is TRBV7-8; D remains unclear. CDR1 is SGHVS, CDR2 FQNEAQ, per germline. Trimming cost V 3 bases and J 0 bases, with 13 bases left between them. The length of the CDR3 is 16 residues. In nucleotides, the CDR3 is TGTGCCAGCAGCTTCCCCGTGAGTGCTAGCACAGATACGCAGTATTTT. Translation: CASSFPVSASTDTQYF.